Below are 28 T cell receptor beta chains sequenced from a single sample in a study of blood T cells in healthy people across ages. A second PCR, run for roughly 7 to 12 cycles, used a sample-barcoded 5' primer plus a J-beta primer mix. TCRdb re-called the 5' RACE reads with MiXCR, one entry per CDR3 protein. The data show 1.5 million to 2 million distinct CDR3 sequences, approximately 30% seen once. Material: blood. The source of these receptors is a woman aged 25 to 45 in good health.

This clonotype was recorded at least ten times. In nucleotides, the CDR3 is TGCAGCGTTGATAGTCAGGGGGCGGGCGAGCAGTACTTC. As protein: CSVDSQGAGEQYF. The rearrangement uses TRBV29-1 and TRBJ2-7; 8 bases are shared with TRBD1. The CDR3 spans 13 residues. V trimming: 3 bases; J trimming: 6 bases; junction bases outside the gene matches: 7. CDR1 and CDR2 from the germline V gene are SQVTM and ANQGSEA.

In this sample, this clonotype turned up a few times. The chain has TRBV20-1 and TRBJ2-7; TRBD2 agrees at 10 bases. CDR1 DFQATT and CDR2 SNEGSKA come from the germline V gene (reference sequence). The CDR3 is made up of 14 amino acids. The V segment lost 4 bases and the J segment 0 bases; nucleotides outside the gene matches: 3. CDR3 in amino acids: CSAKIAGGSYEQYF. The CDR3 region has the DNA TGCAGTGCTAAGATAGCGGGGGGCTCCTACGAGCAGTACTTC.

This clonotype was found a few times. The chain uses TRBV12-3 or TRBV12-4 and TRBJ2-5, with 7 nucleotides matching TRBD2. V lost 10 bases, J lost 5 bases, and 13 bases stayed unmatched. This CDR3 contains 14 residues. The CDR3 DNA reads as TGTGCCACCTCAGAGCGGGGACCGGGCGAGACCCAGTACTTC. It codes for CATSERGPGETQYF.

This clonotype has a handful of counts. The chain employs TRBV3-1 and TRBJ1-6, with 7 nucleotides matching TRBD1. The CDR3 loop spans 16 amino acids. Germline V gene lookup returns CDR1 LGHDT and CDR2 YNNKEL (reference sequence). The trim removed 6 bases at V and 0 bases at J, leaving 5 bases unmatched. The CDR3 DNA reads as TGTGCCAGCAGGTTGGGACAGAGCTCCTATAATTCACCCCTCCACTTT. Protein product: CASRLGQSSYNSPLHF.

The J gene is TRBJ2-7, the V gene TRBV7-9, with TRBD1 matching 7 bases. V shed 2 bases, J shed 0 bases, and the junction held 4 bases outside the gene matches. Germline lookup yields CDR1 SEHNR and CDR2 FQNEAQ (reference sequence). This CDR3 spans 15 amino acids. The chain's CDR3 is CASSLMTGFSYEQYF. The CDR3 nucleotides are TGTGCCAGCAGCTTAATGACAGGGTTCTCCTACGAGCAGTACTTC.

The chain carries TRBV5-1 and TRBJ2-1; weak D call: TRBD2 (6 bases). The germline CDR1 and CDR2 sequences are SGHRS and YFSETQ. The germline V and J ends were trimmed by 1 base and 6 bases, with 14 bases remaining between them. CDR3 length: 15 residues. This CDR3 is CASSLFGLGGNEQFF. For the CDR3, the DNA is TGCGCCAGCAGCTTGTTTGGGTTGGGGGGCAATGAGCAGTTCTTC. Based on the CDR3 plus reference TRBV5-1 and TRBJ2-1, the full variable domain is KAGVTQTPRYLIKTRGQQVTLSCSPISGHRSVSWYQQTPGQGLQFLFEYFSETQRNKGNFPGRFSGRQFSNSRSEMNVSTLELGDSALYLCASSLFGLGGNEQFFGPGTRLTVL.

The chain recombines TRBV20-1 with TRBJ2-7, with a tentative D call TRBD1 (5 bases). From germline, CDR1 is DFQATT and CDR2 SNEGSKA (reference sequence). Trimming removed 6 bases at V and 7 bases at J, with 22 bases between. This CDR3 contains 14 residues. This CDR3 reads CSASQGSYVNEQYF. CDR3 nucleotides: TGCAGTGCGTCTCAGGGTAGTTATGTCAATGAGCAGTACTTC.

This clonotype was counted many times. V gene TRBV7-9 combines with J gene TRBJ2-7; D not resolved. V was pared by 1 base and J by 3 bases, with 7 bases between. The V gene's germline CDR1 is SEHNR and CDR2 FQNEAQ (reference sequence). CDR3 length equals 13 residues. DNA for the CDR3: TGTGCCAGCAGCTTAGTTCTGGGCTACGAGCAGTACTTC. This codes for CASSLVLGYEQYF.

This clonotype was counted many times. This chain connects TRBV10-3 to TRBJ2-5; TRBD1 agrees at 8 bases. The ends lost 4 bases at V and 5 bases at J; junction bases unmatched: 9. The CDR3 loop spans 15 amino acids. Germline V gene sequence: CDR1 ENHRY, CDR2 SYGVKD. CDR3 sequence reads: CAISAGDRSWETQYF. The CDR3 nucleotides are TGTGCCATCAGTGCCGGGGACAGGAGTTGGGAGACCCAGTACTTC.

This clonotype was detected a few times. The J gene is TRBJ2-6, the V gene TRBV20-1; 7 bases align to TRBD2. The V gene's germline CDR1 is DFQATT and CDR2 SNEGSKA (reference sequence). The CDR3 runs 15 residues. V gave up 6 bases and J gave up 4 bases; unmatched junction bases: 9. The CDR3 sequence is CSAPEWGGGANVLTF. CDR3 DNA sequence: TGCAGTGCGCCCGAATGGGGGGGAGGGGCCAACGTCCTGACTTTC.

At least ten counts were recorded for this clonotype. The chain is built from TRBV5-1 and TRBJ2-7; TRBD1 might be the D (5 bases). This CDR3 is 14 amino acids long. Germline lookup yields CDR1 SGHRS and CDR2 YFSETQ. V was cut by 2 bases and J by 2 bases, with 11 bases left in between. CDR3 in amino acids: CASSFSDTTYEQYF. CDR3 coding DNA: TGCGCCAGCAGCTTTTCGGACACAACCTACGAGCAGTACTTC. Complete variable domain (other parts from reference TRBV5-1 and TRBJ2-7): KAGVTQTPRYLIKTRGQQVTLSCSPISGHRSVSWYQQTPGQGLQFLFEYFSETQRNKGNFPGRFSGRQFSNSRSEMNVSTLELGDSALYLCASSFSDTTYEQYFGPGTRLTVT.

As to this clonotype: Compared with germline, one end of the junction differs, possibly owing to a read error. The chain recombines TRBV7-2 with TRBJ1-2; D remains ambiguous. CDR3 length equals 12 residues. Germline V gene lookup returns CDR1 SGHTA and CDR2 FQGNSA. CDR3 protein: CACSQLANGYTF. The CDR3 DNA sequence: TGTGCCTGCAGCCAACTGGCGAATGGCTACACCTTC.

This clonotype was detected ten times or more. The chain couples TRBV27 to TRBJ2-7; perhaps D is TRBD1 or TRBD2 (5 bases each). The CDR3 extends over 15 amino acids. Trimming cost V 2 bases and J 0 bases, with 11 bases left between them. The germline V gene has CDR1 MNHEY and CDR2 SMNVEV (reference sequence). DNA for the CDR3: TGTGCCAGCAGTTTACAAGCAGGGAGCTCCTACGAGCAGTACTTC. It specifies CASSLQAGSSYEQYF.

The chain is built from TRBV15 and TRBJ2-2, with D tentatively TRBD1 (6 bases). This CDR3 is built from 15 residues. V was shortened by 4 bases and J by 5 bases, with 14 bases between the two germline ends. Looked up from germline, CDR1 is LNHNV and CDR2 is YYDKDF (reference sequence). The CDR3 loop reads CATSTAGEFTGELFF. Written as DNA, the CDR3 is TGTGCCACCAGCACCGCAGGGGAGTTTACCGGGGAGCTGTTTTTT.

Concerning this clonotype: This clone may be a read error of a much larger clone one base away. CDR3 protein: CATQAVTDNERFF. The CDR3 DNA reads TGTGCCACACAGGCGGTCACCGACAATGAGCGGTTCTTC. V is TRBV10-3 and J is TRBJ2-1; possible D gene TRBD1, 5 bases. Germline V gives CDR1 ENHRY, CDR2 SYGVKD. This CDR3 has 13 residues.

A note on this clonotype: A clone one base away is much larger, so this may be a read error. The chain couples TRBV20-1 to TRBJ2-1; D is perhaps TRBD1 or TRBD2 (5 bases each). CDR1 is DFQATT, CDR2 SNEGSKA, per germline (reference sequence). V was trimmed by 0 bases and J by 13 bases, leaving 16 bases between them. This CDR3 comprises 13 residues. The CDR3 nucleotides are TGCAGTGCTAGAGATCCGGCGGAAGGGACCCAGTTCTTC. It codes for CSARDPAEGTQFF.

This clonotype appeared a few times. This chain uses TRBV4-1 with TRBJ1-2; 8 positions match TRBD1. V was pared by 2 bases and J by 6 bases, with 5 bases of the junction left unmatched. CDR1 and CDR2 (germline): MGHRA, YSYEKL. The CDR3 sequence is 14 residues long. The CDR3 loop reads CASSQTRGQDGYTF. The CDR3 DNA reads as TGCGCCAGCAGCCAAACCAGGGGGCAGGATGGCTACACCTTC.

This clonotype appeared a few times. The chain combines TRBV15 with TRBJ2-3; TRBD2 matches at 8 bases. This CDR3 spans 17 amino acids. V shed 4 bases, J shed 0 bases, and the junction held 9 bases outside the gene matches. Looked up from germline, CDR1 is LNHNV and CDR2 is YYDKDF (reference sequence). The chain's CDR3 is CATSKGQLAESTDTQYF. The DNA for the CDR3 is TGTGCCACCAGCAAAGGTCAACTAGCGGAAAGCACAGATACGCAGTATTTT.

This clonotype was recorded once. A much larger clone is a single base away; this may be a read error. The chain combines TRBV11-1 with TRBJ2-5; D might be TRBD1 or TRBD2, each matching 5 bases. The CDR3 runs to 15 residues. V lost 3 bases, J lost 1 base, and 12 bases lay in between. The germline gives CDR1 SGHAT, CDR2 FQDESV (reference sequence). CDR3 sequence reads: CASSFMGRTQETQYF. CDR3 in DNA: TGTGCCAGCAGCTTTATGGGACGGACCCAAGAGACCCAGTACTTC. Combining the CDR3 with reference TRBV11-1 and TRBJ2-5 gives the whole variable domain EAEVAQSPRYKITEKSQAVAFWCDPISGHATLYWYRQILGQGPELLVQFQDESVVDDSQLPKDRFSAERLKGVDSTLKIQPAELGDSAMYLCASSFMGRTQETQYFGPGTRLLVL.

This clonotype was found many times. This chain links TRBV10-3 with TRBJ2-5, with D uncertain. This CDR3 has 11 residues. Germline assignment: CDR1 ENHRY and CDR2 SYGVKD. Trimming cost V 6 bases and J 4 bases, with 6 bases left between them. As DNA, the CDR3 is TGTGCCATCAGGGTAGGAGAGACCCAGTACTTC. Its translation: CAIRVGETQYF.

The chain combines TRBV7-2 with TRBJ2-5; maybe TRBD1 (6 bases). V was pared by 3 bases and J by 4 bases, with 15 bases between. The CDR3 sequence is 15 residues long. Germline assignment: CDR1 SGHTA and CDR2 FQGNSA. CDR3 sequence reads: CASSFSQGGLETQYF. CDR3 bases: TGTGCCAGCAGCTTCTCACAGGGCGGGTTAGAGACCCAGTACTTC. Full variable domain (outside the CDR3, taken from reference TRBV7-2 and TRBJ2-5): GAGVSQSPSNKVTEKGKDVELRCDPISGHTALYWYRQSLGQGLEFLIYFQGNSAPDKSGLPSDRFSAERTGGSVSTLTIQRTQQEDSAVYLCASSFSQGGLETQYFGPGTRLLVL.

This clonotype appeared a few times. This chain links TRBV5-1 with TRBJ1-4, with 7 bases aligning to TRBD1. The germline V gene has CDR1 SGHRS and CDR2 YFSETQ. This CDR3 is 15 amino acids long. J was trimmed by 5 bases and V by 1 base; bases with no gene match: 5. CDR3 bases: TGCGCCAGCAGCTTGATGGGGACAGTCAATGAAAAACTGTTTTTT. The encoded protein is CASSLMGTVNEKLFF.

The chain couples TRBV11-2 to TRBJ1-1, with 7 bases fitting TRBD1. The V and J ends lost 2 bases and 3 bases, in that order; junction bases with no gene match: 3. The CDR3 length is 14 residues. Germline V lookup: CDR1 SGHAT, CDR2 FQNNGV. The CDR3 spells CASSLYQGDTEAFF. In DNA, the CDR3 is TGTGCCAGCAGCTTATACCAGGGGGACACTGAAGCTTTCTTT. The full variable domain, with the rest looked up from reference TRBV11-2 and TRBJ1-1, is EAGVAQSPRYKIIEKRQSVAFWCNPISGHATLYWYQQILGQGPKLLIQFQNNGVVDDSQLPKDRFSAERLKGVDSTLKIQPAKLEDSAVYLCASSLYQGDTEAFFGQGTRLTVV.

The rearrangement uses TRBV28 and TRBJ1-5; D is unresolved. V was shortened by 7 bases and J by 11 bases, with 15 bases between the two germline ends. Germline V lookup: CDR1 MDHEN, CDR2 SYDVKM. This CDR3 is built from 12 residues. The CDR3 is CASMGVDEAQHF. The DNA of the CDR3 is TGTGCCAGCATGGGAGTGGATGAGGCCCAGCATTTT.

With respect to this clonotype: Being one base from a much bigger clone, this may be a read error. The J gene is TRBJ1-1, the V gene TRBV7-9, with 7 positions matching TRBD1. Germline V gene lookup returns CDR1 SEHNR and CDR2 FQNEAQ (reference sequence). This CDR3 contains 14 residues. CDR3 sequence: CTSSPRQGNTEAFF. The CDR3 DNA reads TGTACCAGCAGCCCAAGACAGGGAAACACTGAAGCTTTCTTT.

This clonotype was detected many times. The chain has TRBV7-9 and TRBJ2-7; 7 bases are shared with TRBD1. J lost 2 bases, V lost 5 bases, and 6 bases had no gene match. Germline CDR1 reads SEHNR; CDR2 reads FQNEAQ (reference sequence). This CDR3 has 14 amino acids. CDR3 in DNA: TGTGCCAGCAGCCCCAACAGGGGAACCTACGAGCAGTACTTC. Translating gives CASSPNRGTYEQYF.

V and J are TRBV14 and TRBJ1-4; D gene uncertain. The CDR3 extends over 14 amino acids. In germline, CDR1 is SGHDN, CDR2 FVKESK. Trimming shortened V by 0 bases and J by 6 bases, and 8 bases separated the two germline ends. The chain's CDR3 is CASSQEVRDEKLFF. The CDR3 bases are TGTGCCAGCAGCCAAGAAGTAAGAGATGAAAAACTGTTTTTT.

The chain is built from TRBV5-1 and TRBJ2-7; 13 bases are a match to TRBD2. Losses at the gene ends were 3 bases for V and 6 bases for J; bases not matched to a gene: 6. CDR1 and CDR2 from the germline V gene are SGHRS and YFSETQ. The CDR3 spans 15 residues. CDR3 residues: CASSSQLAGGREQYF. The CDR3 nucleotides are TGCGCCAGCAGCTCACAACTAGCGGGGGGGCGCGAGCAGTACTTC.